The 20 T cell receptor beta chains reported below all come from one sample, sequenced in a study of T cell changes during pregnancy in multiple sclerosis. Profiled with immunoSEQ multiplex PCR; TCRdb holds only in-frame clones, not every one. This sample has around 68,000 clones, with about nine tenths found just once. The input for sequencing was peripheral blood, taken after pregnancy. Receptors originate from a female donor in good health, enrolled as a control in a pregnancy study.

This clone occurred a few times. The rearrangement joins TRBV27 to TRBJ1-6; 9 positions agree with TRBD1. Trimming took 1 base from V and 8 from J; bases not matched to a gene: 9. This CDR3 region has 17 residues. The germline CDR1 and CDR2 sequences are MNHEY and SMNVEV (reference sequence). The DNA of the CDR3 is TGTGCCAGCAGTTTATTTGGGACAGGGCAGTGGGATTCACCCCTCCACTTT. Translated: CASSLFGTGQWDSPLHF.

This chain links TRBV2 with TRBJ1-2; D is unresolved. There are 12 residues in the CDR3. Germline V gives CDR1 SNHLY, CDR2 FYNNEI. Trimming shortened V by 10 bases and J by 6 bases, and 15 bases separated the two germline ends. CDR3 region: CAIYPSGDGYTF. DNA of the CDR3: TGTGCCATTTACCCTAGCGGGGATGGCTACACCTTC.

CDR3 bases: TGTGCCAGCAGCGTATATAGCGGGGGAACAACAGATACGCAGTATTTT. Its protein is CASSVYSGGTTDTQYF. The V call is TRBV9, the J call TRBJ2-3, with 9 bases fitting TRBD2. This CDR3 is built from 16 residues. Per germline, CDR1 SGDLS and CDR2 YYNGEE. Losses at the gene ends were 1 base for V and 3 bases for J; bases not matched to a gene: 6.

The genes are TRBV5-1 and TRBJ1-1; unclear D gene. V shed 9 bases and J shed 1 base, with 13 bases lying between them. The germline gives CDR1 SGHRS, CDR2 YFSETQ. The CDR3 totals 13 residues. The CDR3 nucleotides are TGCGCCACCTCGACCGGGAAGAACACTGAAGCTTTCTTT. Translated: CATSTGKNTEAFF. The entire variable domain, with the rest obtained from reference TRBV5-1 and TRBJ1-1, is as follows: KAGVTQTPRYLIKTRGQQVTLSCSPISGHRSVSWYQQTPGQGLQFLFEYFSETQRNKGNFPGRFSGRQFSNSRSEMNVSTLELGDSALYLCATSTGKNTEAFFGQGTRLTVV.

A few counts support this clone. V usage is TRBV7-2 and J usage is TRBJ2-1; 10 nucleotides agree with TRBD2. Looked up from germline, CDR1 is SGHTA and CDR2 is FQGNSA. The CDR3 consists of 15 residues. Trimming at V came to 3 bases and at J to 7 bases, leaving 6 bases not matched to a gene. The CDR3, as DNA: TGTGCCAGCAGCTTGAGGCCTAGCGGGAGTAATGAGCAGTTCTTC. This sequence encodes CASSLRPSGSNEQFF.

V gene TRBV6-1 combines with J gene TRBJ2-7, with a possible D match to TRBD1 (6 bases). Germline V CDR1 and CDR2: MNHNS, SASEGT. CDR3 length equals 19 residues. With 0 bases removed from V and 0 bases from J, the gap between germline ends came to 21 bases. The CDR3 nucleotides read TGTGCCAGCAGTGAAGCGCTGAGTTGGGCAGGGACAATCTCCTACGAGCAGTACTTC. Translation gives CASSEALSWAGTISYEQYF.

A few counts support this clone. The rearrangement links TRBV6-4 to TRBJ2-3; a possible D gene is TRBD1 (6 bases). Trimming removed 0 bases at V and 0 bases at J, with 10 bases between. CDR1 and CDR2 from the germline V gene are MRHNA and SNTAGT. The CDR3 runs 16 residues. The CDR3 bases are TGTGCCAGCAGTGACTCGCAGGGGTCTAGCACAGATACGCAGTATTTT. Its protein is CASSDSQGSSTDTQYF.

This clone has just one count. The gene calls are TRBV5-1 and TRBJ1-3, with D possibly TRBD1 on 6 matching bases. This CDR3 region has 15 residues. The germline CDR1 and CDR2 sequences are SGHRS and YFSETQ. Trimming pared 5 bases from V and 0 bases from J, leaving 12 bases between. CDR3 in amino acids: CASSHMDSSGNTIYF. CDR3 nucleotides: TGCGCCAGCAGTCACATGGACAGCTCTGGAAACACCATATATTTT.

The CDR3 DNA sequence: TGTGCCAGCAACCTCCCCAGCTTACAGCCCTACGAGCAGTACTTC. It encodes CASNLPSLQPYEQYF. The chain recombines TRBV6-1 with TRBJ2-7; D gene uncertain. CDR1 and CDR2 (germline): MNHNS, SASEGT. The CDR3 runs 15 residues. V lost 7 bases and J 2 bases, leaving 18 bases between the germline ends.

This chain joins TRBV6-6 and TRBJ2-3, with 12 positions matching TRBD1. V lost 5 bases and J lost 6; bases outside the gene matches: 6. CDR1 MNHNY and CDR2 SVGAGI come from the germline V gene (reference sequence). The CDR3 totals 15 residues. CDR3 in DNA: TGTGCCAGCAGTCCCCGGGACAGGGGGCGGGATACGCAGTATTTT. Protein: CASSPRDRGRDTQYF.

The chain carries TRBV5-4 and TRBJ1-1; D remains ambiguous. CDR3 length: 13 residues. With 5 bases removed from V and 5 bases from J, the gap between germline ends came to 13 bases. Germline V gene lookup returns CDR1 SGHNT and CDR2 YYREEE (reference sequence). The CDR3 sequence: CASSGTPGTEAFF. CDR3 DNA sequence: TGTGCCAGCAGTGGAACCCCGGGGACTGAAGCTTTCTTT.

The chain carries TRBV5-6 and TRBJ1-1; the match to TRBD1 covers 7 bases. Germline V gene data show CDR1 as SGHDT and CDR2 as YYEEEE. The CDR3 contains 13 residues. Trimming took 3 bases from V and 6 from J; bases not matched to a gene: 5. Written as DNA, the CDR3 is TGTGCCAGCAGCTCCGACAGGGCCCCTGAAGCTTTCTTT. This translates into CASSSDRAPEAFF.

The chain links TRBV5-1 to TRBJ2-3; 11 positions agree with TRBD1. This CDR3 has 16 residues. With 4 bases clipped from V and 6 bases from J, the junction kept 10 bases outside the gene matches. The V gene's germline CDR1 is SGHRS and CDR2 YFSETQ. CDR3 nucleotides: TGCGCCAGCAGCCCGATGGGACAGGGGGTTGTGGATACGCAGTATTTT. Its protein is CASSPMGQGVVDTQYF.

The J gene is TRBJ2-3, the V gene TRBV5-4; TRBD2 is a possible D gene (6 bases). Germline-derived CDR1 and CDR2 are SGHNT and YYREEE (reference sequence). V lost 4 bases and J 2 bases, leaving 11 bases between the germline ends. The CDR3 is 14 residues long. This CDR3 reads CASSPKDYTDTQYF. In DNA form, the CDR3 reads TGTGCCAGCAGCCCCAAGGACTACACAGATACGCAGTATTTT.

The rearrangement links TRBV7-9 to TRBJ1-1; D may be TRBD1 (6 bases). Trimming shortened V by 6 bases and J by 4 bases, and 15 bases separated the two germline ends. Germline V gene lookup returns CDR1 SEHNR and CDR2 FQNEAQ (reference sequence). The length of the CDR3 is 14 residues. The CDR3 DNA is TGTGCCAGCAGTCAACGTACAGGGACCACTGAAGCTTTCTTT. Amino acid sequence: CASSQRTGTTEAFF.

The chain links TRBV9 to TRBJ1-1; D unresolved. Germline CDR1 is SGDLS and CDR2 is YYNGEE. This CDR3 has 14 residues. Trimming pared 0 bases from V and 0 bases from J, leaving 6 bases between. This chain's CDR3 is CASSVGALNTEAFF. The CDR3 DNA reads as TGTGCCAGCAGCGTAGGGGCCCTGAACACTGAAGCTTTCTTT.

This chain joins TRBV4-3 and TRBJ1-1, with D perhaps TRBD1 (5 bases). The CDR3 extends over 14 amino acids. V lost 4 bases and J 3 bases, leaving 12 bases between the germline ends. Per the germline V gene, CDR1 is LGHNA and CDR2 is YSLEER. Here the CDR3 reads CASSLQQVHTEAFF. The CDR3 nucleotides read TGCGCCAGCAGCCTACAACAGGTACACACTGAAGCTTTCTTT.

In nucleotides, the CDR3 is TGTGCCAGCAGCTCAAGGACAGGGGGCGCAAAGTACTTC. Translation: CASSSRTGGAKYF. The chain recombines TRBV9 with TRBJ2-7; 11 nucleotides align to TRBD1. The germline gives CDR1 SGDLS, CDR2 YYNGEE. This CDR3 comprises 13 residues. V shed 4 bases and J 11 bases; nucleotides not matched to a gene: 8.

The chain uses TRBV4-1 and TRBJ1-1; D is uncertain. CDR1 is MGHRA and CDR2 is YSYEKL in the germline V gene. This CDR3 has 13 amino acids. The V end was cut by 1 base, the J end by 7 bases, with 10 bases between. The CDR3: CASSQGGQNEAFF. As DNA, the CDR3 is TGCGCCAGCAGCCAAGGAGGGCAGAATGAAGCTTTCTTT.

The chain is built from TRBV11-3 and TRBJ2-1; 8 bases fit TRBD2. Germline CDR1 is SGHNT and CDR2 is YENEEA. J gave up 8 bases and V 5 bases, and 14 bases lay outside the gene matches. The CDR3 runs to 16 residues. CDR3 region: CASSQTPGGPIDEQFF. The CDR3 DNA is TGTGCCAGCAGCCAAACCCCGGGGGGGCCTATCGATGAGCAGTTCTTC.